These T cell receptor beta chains were read from a single sample in a study of blood T cell repertoires in COVID-19. The repertoire was sequenced with immunoSEQ multiplex PCR; TCRdb's copy has only in-frame clones and lacks some. Of 250,000 or so clones listed, around four fifths are singletons. Sequencing input: peripheral blood. The source is a woman aged 60 to 75 with active or convalescent COVID-19. Each CDR3 is given with its conserved first and last residue. The order of the fields is V gene, D gene, CDR3 length, J gene, clone size, CDR3 protein, CDR3 DNA. The D gene is left open where the match is weak. Size values are once, few and many counts, or a class for expanded clones, and some rows have none.

V: TRBV19
D: TRBD1
length: 14
J: TRBJ1-1
size: once
CDR3: CASKLTGENTEAFF
DNA: TGTGCCAGTAAATTAACAGGGGAGAACACTGAAGCTTTCTTT

V: TRBV7-9
D: .
length: 13
J: TRBJ2-1
size: .
CDR3: CASSLGQAKEQFF
DNA: TGTGCCAGCAGCTTAGGACAAGCCAAAGAGCAGTTCTTC

V: TRBV4-1
D: TRBD1
length: 17
J: TRBJ2-1
size: .
CDR3: CASSRAGTGGSYNEQFF
DNA: TGCGCCAGCAGCCGGGCAGGGACAGGGGGCAGCTACAATGAGCAGTTCTTC

V: TRBV6-5
D: .
length: 14
J: TRBJ2-5
size: .
CDR3: CASSPTGLQETQYF
DNA: TGTGCCAGCAGTCCGACAGGACTCCAAGAGACCCAGTACTTC

V: TRBV30
D: .
length: 15
J: TRBJ1-6
size: .
CDR3: CAWRLKGRPNSPLHF
DNA: TGTGCCTGGAGACTCAAAGGGAGGCCTAATTCACCCCTCCACTTT

V: TRBV6-1
D: TRBD1
length: 15
J: TRBJ1-3
size: .
CDR3: CASSEAETGRYTIYF
DNA: TGTGCCAGCAGTGAAGCGGAGACAGGGAGATACACCATATATTTT

V: TRBV6-5
D: TRBD1
length: 14
J: TRBJ2-1
size: .
CDR3: CASMIRGRYNEQFF
DNA: TGTGCCAGCATGATCAGGGGGCGTTACAATGAGCAGTTCTTC

V: TRBV7-3
D: TRBD2
length: 17
J: TRBJ2-3
size: .
CDR3: CASSSTGTSGGGGTQYF
DNA: TGTGCCAGCAGCTCCACCGGGACTAGCGGGGGAGGGGGTACGCAGTATTTT

V: TRBV3-1/TRBV3-2
D: TRBD2
length: 17
J: TRBJ2-5
size: .
CDR3: CASSPGLAGGREETQYF
DNA: TGTGCCAGCAGCCCGGGACTAGCGGGAGGCCGGGAAGAGACCCAGTACTTC

V: TRBV19
D: TRBD2
length: 15
J: TRBJ2-1
size: .
CDR3: CASSIELAGANEQFF
DNA: TGTGCCAGTAGTATAGAACTAGCGGGGGCGAATGAGCAGTTCTTC

V: TRBV4-1
D: TRBD2
length: 17
J: TRBJ2-1
size: .
CDR3: CASSQFPSGGQYNEQFF
DNA: TGCGCCAGCAGCCAATTCCCTAGCGGGGGGCAATACAATGAGCAGTTCTTC

V: TRBV2
D: .
length: 15
J: TRBJ2-5
size: few
CDR3: CASRGAGGSWETQYF
DNA: TGTGCCAGCAGGGGGGCAGGAGGATCGTGGGAGACCCAGTACTTC

V: TRBV19
D: TRBD2
length: 19
J: TRBJ2-2
size: once
CDR3: CASSHTRGLAGANTGELFF
DNA: TGTGCCAGTAGTCACACACGGGGACTAGCGGGGGCTAACACCGGGGAGCTGTTTTTT

V: TRBV19
D: TRBD1
length: 13
J: TRBJ1-6
size: .
CDR3: CASSGTANSPLHF
DNA: TGTGCCAGTAGCGGGACAGCTAATTCACCCCTCCACTTT

V: TRBV7-2
D: .
length: 14
J: TRBJ2-1
size: once
CDR3: CASSTSRGYNEQFF
DNA: TGTGCCAGCAGCACTTCAAGAGGGTACAATGAGCAGTTCTTC

V: TRBV14
D: .
length: 16
J: TRBJ1-4
size: .
CDR3: CASSQPPSAGTEKLFF
DNA: TGTGCCAGCAGCCAGCCGCCCTCCGCAGGAACGGAAAAACTGTTTTTT

V: TRBV13
D: TRBD1
length: 14
J: TRBJ1-4
size: .
CDR3: CASSPGQGREKLFF
DNA: TGTGCCAGCAGCCCAGGACAGGGGCGAGAAAAACTGTTTTTT

V: TRBV6-1
D: TRBD2
length: 12
J: TRBJ2-3
size: .
CDR3: CASSEQAGGRYF
DNA: TGTGCCAGCAGTGAGCAAGCGGGGGGGCGATATTTT

V: TRBV28
D: .
length: 14
J: TRBJ1-4
size: few
CDR3: CASSEPGTREKLFF
DNA: TGTGCCAGCAGTGAACCAGGGACTAGGGAAAAACTGTTTTTT

V: TRBV15
D: TRBD2
length: 16
J: TRBJ2-2
size: few
CDR3: CATSRGLAGNTGELFF
DNA: TGTGCCACCAGCAGGGGCCTAGCGGGGAACACCGGGGAGCTGTTTTTT

V: TRBV9
D: .
length: 15
J: TRBJ2-5
size: .
CDR3: CASSSPLGDQETQYF
DNA: TGTGCCAGCAGCTCACCCCTCGGAGACCAAGAGACCCAGTACTTC

V: TRBV19
D: .
length: 13
J: TRBJ1-4
size: .
CDR3: CASSMGRREKLFF
DNA: TGTGCCAGTAGTATGGGTCGCAGGGAAAAACTGTTTTTT

V: TRBV5-1
D: TRBD2
length: 17
J: TRBJ2-4
size: once
CDR3: CASSLGLAGVFKNIQYF
DNA: TGCGCCAGCAGCCTGGGACTAGCGGGAGTTTTCAAAAACATTCAGTACTTC

V: TRBV4-1
D: .
length: 15
J: TRBJ2-1
size: .
CDR3: CASSQPQELYNEQFF
DNA: TGCGCCAGCAGCCAACCCCAGGAACTCTACAATGAGCAGTTCTTC

V: TRBV5-8
D: .
length: 13
J: TRBJ2-3
size: .
CDR3: CASSLAGTDTQYF
DNA: TGTGCCAGCAGCTTGGCGGGAACAGATACGCAGTATTTT

V: TRBV28
D: .
length: 16
J: TRBJ1-6
size: .
CDR3: CASSLAGWKNNSPLHF
DNA: TGTGCCAGCAGTTTAGCCGGGTGGAAGAATAATTCACCCCTCCACTTT